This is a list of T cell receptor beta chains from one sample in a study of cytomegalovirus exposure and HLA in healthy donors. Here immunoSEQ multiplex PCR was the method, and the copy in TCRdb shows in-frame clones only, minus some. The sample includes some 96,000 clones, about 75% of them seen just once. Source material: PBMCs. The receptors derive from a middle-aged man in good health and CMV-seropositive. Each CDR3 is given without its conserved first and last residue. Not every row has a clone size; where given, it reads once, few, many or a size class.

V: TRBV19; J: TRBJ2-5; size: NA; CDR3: ASSMAPSGETQY
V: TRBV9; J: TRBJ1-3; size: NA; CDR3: ASSLTRALSGNTIY
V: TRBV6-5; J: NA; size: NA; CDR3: ASTNSGRTYEQY
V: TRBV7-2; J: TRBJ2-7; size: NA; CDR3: ASTFTGTGAYEQY
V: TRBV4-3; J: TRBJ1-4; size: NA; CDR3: ASSQDMEGWTEKLF
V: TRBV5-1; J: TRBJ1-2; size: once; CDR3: ASRPTGSANYGYT
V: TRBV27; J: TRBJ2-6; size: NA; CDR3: ASSFVASGANVLT
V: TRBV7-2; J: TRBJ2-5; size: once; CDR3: ASSLGGTGEETQY
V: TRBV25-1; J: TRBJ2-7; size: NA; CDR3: ASSEARTGAYEQY
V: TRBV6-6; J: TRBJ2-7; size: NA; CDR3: ASSYPGAYEQY
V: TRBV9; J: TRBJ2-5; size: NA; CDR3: ASSVVGAGETQY
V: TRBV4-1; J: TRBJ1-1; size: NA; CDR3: ASSQAIDRVTEAF
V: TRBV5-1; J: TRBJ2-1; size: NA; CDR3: ASSVTQKQF
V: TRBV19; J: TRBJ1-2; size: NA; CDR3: ASSPLQGNTGYT
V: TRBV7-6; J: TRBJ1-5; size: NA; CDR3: ASSADNNQPQH
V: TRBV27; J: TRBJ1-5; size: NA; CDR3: ASSSPSWGQGNLNQPQH
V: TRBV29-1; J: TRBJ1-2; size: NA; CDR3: SVVAENYGYT
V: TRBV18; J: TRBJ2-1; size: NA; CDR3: ASSRRERSGDEQF
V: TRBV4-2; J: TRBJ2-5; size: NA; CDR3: ASSQGGWTSGTETQY
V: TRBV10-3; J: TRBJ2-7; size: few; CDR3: AISESTGGSYEQY
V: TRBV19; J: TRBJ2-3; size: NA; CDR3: ASRPWTSGGISTDTQY
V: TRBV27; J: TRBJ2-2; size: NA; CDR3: ASSFSQGVTGELF
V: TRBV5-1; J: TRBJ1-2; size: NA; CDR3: ASSLAPITSGGYT
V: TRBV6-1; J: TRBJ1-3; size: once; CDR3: ASSEAGQVNSGNTIY
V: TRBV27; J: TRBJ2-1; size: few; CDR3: ASSQWETGFNEQF
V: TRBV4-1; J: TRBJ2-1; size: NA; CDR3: ASSQSRTGSNNEQF
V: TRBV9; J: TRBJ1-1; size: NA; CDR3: ASSVATGGPGAF
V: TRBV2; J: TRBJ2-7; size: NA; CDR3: ASSEGQGISYEQY
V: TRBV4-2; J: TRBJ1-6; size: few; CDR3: ASSQDLYRGNSPLH
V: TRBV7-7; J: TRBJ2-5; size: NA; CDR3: ASSPDRETGGETQY
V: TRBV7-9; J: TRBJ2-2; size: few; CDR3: ASSLRGSGELF
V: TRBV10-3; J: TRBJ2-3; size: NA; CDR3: AISDYGAGGTDTQY
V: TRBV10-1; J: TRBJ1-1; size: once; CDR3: ASSDQGGNTEAF
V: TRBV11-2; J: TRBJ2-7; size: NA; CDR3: ASTEVLVGRSYEQY
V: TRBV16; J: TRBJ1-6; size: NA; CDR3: ASSHRGYNSPLH
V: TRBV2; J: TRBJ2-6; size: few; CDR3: ASISGVSGANVLT
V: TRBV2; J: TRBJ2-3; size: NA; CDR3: ASSGQGETDTQY
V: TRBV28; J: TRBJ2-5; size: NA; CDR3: ASSSWTSSGTQY
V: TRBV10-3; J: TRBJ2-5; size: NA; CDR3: AISESGQRTGETQY
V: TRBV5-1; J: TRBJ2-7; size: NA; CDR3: ASSDGTGGGSYEQY
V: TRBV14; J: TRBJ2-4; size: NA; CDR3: ASSQVGTGRIHIQY
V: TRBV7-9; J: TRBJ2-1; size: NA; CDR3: ASSPRTGGLPEQF
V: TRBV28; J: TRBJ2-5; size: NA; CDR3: ASSLGSGREQY
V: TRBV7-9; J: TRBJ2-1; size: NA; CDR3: ASSLPDRNPYNEQF
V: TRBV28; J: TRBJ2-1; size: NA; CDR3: ASSFSSGRRKNEQF
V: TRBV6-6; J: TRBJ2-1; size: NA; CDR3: ASSYEGSSYNEQF
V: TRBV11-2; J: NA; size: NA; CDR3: ASSLESSYEQY
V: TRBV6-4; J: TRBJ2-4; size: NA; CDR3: ASSETRRY
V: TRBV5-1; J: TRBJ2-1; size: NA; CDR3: ASSFETGTYNEQF
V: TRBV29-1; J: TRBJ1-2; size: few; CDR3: SVDGKYGYT
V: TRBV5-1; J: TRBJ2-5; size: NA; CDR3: ASSFGETQY
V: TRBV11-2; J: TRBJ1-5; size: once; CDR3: ASSPGGYQPQH
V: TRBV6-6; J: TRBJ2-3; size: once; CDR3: ASSYGQGADTQY
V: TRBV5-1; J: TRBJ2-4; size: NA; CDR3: ASSLTGEPNIQY
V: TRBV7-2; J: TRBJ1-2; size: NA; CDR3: ASNPGANYGYT
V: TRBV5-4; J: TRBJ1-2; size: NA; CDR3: ASSLGQGQHGYT
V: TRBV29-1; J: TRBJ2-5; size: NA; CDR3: SVRQETQY
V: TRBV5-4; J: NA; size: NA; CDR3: ASSVGLQGTLYEQY
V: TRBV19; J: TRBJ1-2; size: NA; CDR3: ASRDRDRGGYT